The sequence of this T cell receptor (beta chain) was determined in a study of cytomegalovirus exposure and HLA in healthy donors. Study summary: Counted in an early data release were approximately 80 million unique TCRs from HLA-typed donors.

In germline, CDR1 is SGHAT, CDR2 FQNNGV. This CDR3 region has 14 residues. The V end lost 1 base, the J end lost 4 bases, and 8 bases lay between the germline ends. For this clone: Its cognate antigen is unknown.

Primers included in the PCR were 60 Vbeta and 13 Jbeta primers. TCRdb's table, derived via immunoSEQ multiplex PCR, lists solely in-frame clones and lacks some. This table has roughly 120,000 clones, roughly 79% appearing once. General observations from the study: Later genetic work tied a missense DCLRE1C variant to beta-chain V and J trimming. In vitro, three CMV-associated chains proved specific for CMV antigens. Previously analyzed data showed that most TCR beta V segments were productive at a frequency of about 87% or about 30%.

The sequenced material came from PBMCs. V gene TRBV11-2 combines with J gene TRBJ2-1, with D unresolved. This TCR derives from a woman aged 40 to 55 in good health and CMV-seronegative. CDR3 in amino acids: CASSLASSYNEQFF. As DNA, the CDR3 is TGTGCCAGCAGCTTAGCGTCGAGTTACAATGAGCAGTTCTTC.